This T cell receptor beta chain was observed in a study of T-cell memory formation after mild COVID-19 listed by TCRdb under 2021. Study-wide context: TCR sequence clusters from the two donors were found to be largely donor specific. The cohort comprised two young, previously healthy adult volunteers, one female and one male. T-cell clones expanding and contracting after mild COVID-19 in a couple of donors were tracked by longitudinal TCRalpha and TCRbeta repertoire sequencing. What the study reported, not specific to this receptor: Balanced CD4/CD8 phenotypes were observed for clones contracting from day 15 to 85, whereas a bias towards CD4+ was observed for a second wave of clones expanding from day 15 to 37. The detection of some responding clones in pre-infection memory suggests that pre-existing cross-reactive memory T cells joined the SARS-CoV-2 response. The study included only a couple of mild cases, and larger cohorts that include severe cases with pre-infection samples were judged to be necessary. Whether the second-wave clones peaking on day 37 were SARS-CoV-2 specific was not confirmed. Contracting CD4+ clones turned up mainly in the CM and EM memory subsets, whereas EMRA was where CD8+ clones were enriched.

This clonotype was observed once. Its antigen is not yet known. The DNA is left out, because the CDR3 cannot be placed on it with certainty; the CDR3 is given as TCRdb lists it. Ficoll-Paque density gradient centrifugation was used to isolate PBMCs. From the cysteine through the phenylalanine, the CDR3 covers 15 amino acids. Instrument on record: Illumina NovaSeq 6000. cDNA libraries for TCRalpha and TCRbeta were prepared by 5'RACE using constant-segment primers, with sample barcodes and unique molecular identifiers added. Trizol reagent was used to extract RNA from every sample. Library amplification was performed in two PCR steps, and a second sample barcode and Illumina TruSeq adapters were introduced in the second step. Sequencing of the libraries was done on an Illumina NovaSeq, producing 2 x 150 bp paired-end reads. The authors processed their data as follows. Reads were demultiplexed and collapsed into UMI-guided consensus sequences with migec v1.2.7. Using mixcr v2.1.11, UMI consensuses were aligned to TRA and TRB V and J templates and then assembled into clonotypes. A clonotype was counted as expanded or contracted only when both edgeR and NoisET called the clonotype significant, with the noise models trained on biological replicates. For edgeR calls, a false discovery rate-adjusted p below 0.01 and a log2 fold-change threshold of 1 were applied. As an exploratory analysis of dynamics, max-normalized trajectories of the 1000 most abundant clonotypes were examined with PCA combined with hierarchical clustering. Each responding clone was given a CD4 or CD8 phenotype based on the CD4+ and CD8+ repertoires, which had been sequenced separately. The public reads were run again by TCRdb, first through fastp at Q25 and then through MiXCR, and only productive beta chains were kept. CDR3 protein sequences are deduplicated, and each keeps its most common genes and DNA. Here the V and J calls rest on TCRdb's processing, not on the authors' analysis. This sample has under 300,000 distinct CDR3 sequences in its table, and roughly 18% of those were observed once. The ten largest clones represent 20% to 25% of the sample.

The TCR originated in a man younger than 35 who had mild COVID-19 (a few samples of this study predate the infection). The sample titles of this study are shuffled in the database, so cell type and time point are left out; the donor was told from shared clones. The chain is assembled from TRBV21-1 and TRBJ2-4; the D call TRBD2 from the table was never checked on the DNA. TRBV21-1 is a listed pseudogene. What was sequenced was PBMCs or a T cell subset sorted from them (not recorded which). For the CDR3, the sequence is CASRFGGGAKNIQYF.